Reported below is one T cell receptor beta chain. Its antigen is not identified. The source of the sample is a study of T cell repertoires in cytomegalovirus infection. This CDR3 spans 15 amino acids. Looked up from germline, CDR1 is SGHAT and CDR2 is FQNNGV. V dropped 4 bases and J dropped 3 bases, with 12 bases sitting between them. Using its own MiXCR run on the reads, TCRdb lists one record per CDR3 protein. The sample has some 230,000 distinct CDR3 sequences; over 20% are singletons. Study-level findings and limits: Ex vivo responses were dominated by HLA-C-restricted CMV-specific TCR beta clonotypes.

Material for sequencing was CD8+ T cells from PBMCs. The chain links TRBV11-2 to TRBJ2-2; TRBD2 is a possible D gene (7 bases). The receptor comes from a human donor in good health (CMV status not recorded). Some clones in this sample may be carry-over from other donors' samples. The chain's CDR3 is CASSSWGGDTGELFF. In DNA form, the CDR3 reads TGTGCCAGCAGCTCGTGGGGGGGCGACACCGGGGAGCTGTTTTTT. The whole variable domain, remainder taken from reference TRBV11-2 and TRBJ2-2, is EAGVAQSPRYKIIEKRQSVAFWCNPISGHATLYWYQQILGQGPKLLIQFQNNGVVDDSQLPKDRFSAERLKGVDSTLKIQPAKLEDSAVYLCASSSWGGDTGELFFGEGSRLTVL.